Below, one TCR beta chain is given with its context. Its antigen is as yet unknown. The method was immunoSEQ multiplex PCR; TCRdb's version includes in-frame clones alone and lacks a portion of them. The sample consists of 200,000 to 300,000 clones, 80% to 90% of them appearing once. Among the 110 or so subjects of the validation cohort, separate from the roughly 650-subject first cohort, were the donors. The data were obtained in a study of cytomegalovirus exposure and HLA in healthy donors. Looking at the study overall: The roughly 110 validation repertoires used the same platform as the roughly 670 first-cohort repertoires, a later analysis reported.

Germline V CDR1 and CDR2: LGHNT, FRNRAP. V shed 6 bases and J shed 9 bases, with 15 bases lying between them. The CDR3 sequence is 13 residues long. General study findings and limits: The study listed some 160 cytomegalovirus-associated TCR beta chains. Despite most TCR sequences being rare, some public TCRs occurred in many donors.

The rearrangement joins TRBV12-5 to TRBJ2-1, with a tentative D call TRBD2 (5 bases). The sequenced sample consisted of PBMCs. This receptor was obtained from a man in his late teens or twenties in good health and CMV-seronegative. The CDR3, as DNA: TGTGCTAGTGGCATCGAGGGAATTGGTGAGCAGTTCTTC. Its protein is CASGIEGIGEQFF.